This is a list of T cell receptor beta chains from one sample in a study of shared clonotypes between healthy human individuals. Libraries were prepared by immunoSEQ multiplex PCR; TCRdb keeps only in-frame clonotypes and omits some of them. The sample holds some 2,000,000 clones, around 95% seen once. Specimen: naive CD4+ T cells sorted from blood. These receptors came from a man in his late teens or twenties in good health. Each CDR3 is given with its conserved first and last residue. The D gene is left open where the match is weak.

>TRBJ1-1|TRBV2|NA
TGTGCCAGCAGTGGACAGAGGAACACTGAAGCTTTCTTT
CASSGQRNTEAFF
>TRBJ2-7|TRBV14|NA
TGTGCCAGCAGCCATCGCCATTTTTCCTACGAGCAGTACTTC
CASSHRHFSYEQYF
>TRBJ1-1|TRBV4-1|TRBD1
TGCGCCAGCAGCCAAGGCACAGGGGGGGACACTGAAGCTTTCTTT
CASSQGTGGDTEAFF
>TRBJ2-7|TRBV5-4|NA
TGTGCCAGCAGCCCTGGGCCCGAGAGTGGGTACGAGCAGTACTTC
CASSPGPESGYEQYF
>TRBJ2-5|TRBV4-3|TRBD1
TGCGCCAGCAGCCGCGACAGGGGTGTGGCCCAGTACTTC
CASSRDRGVAQYF
>TRBJ2-5|TRBV5-1|TRBD2
TGCGCCAGCAGCTTGGAGCGGGGGGATGAGACCCAGTACTTC
CASSLERGDETQYF
>TRBJ1-3|TRBV5-1|NA
TGCGCCAGCAGCTTCCGGCAGGCACTCTCTGGAAACACCATATATTTT
CASSFRQALSGNTIYF
>TRBJ1-2|TRBV27|NA
TGTGCCAGTGGTCTCGACAGCACCTATGGCTACACCTTC
CASGLDSTYGYTF
>TRBJ1-2|TRBV6-6|NA
TGTGCCAGCAGTTACTCGCAGGGTTCCGATTATGGCTACACCTTC
CASSYSQGSDYGYTF
>TRBJ2-2|TRBV5-1|NA
TGCGCCACCCGGGACACAATGAACACCGGGGAGCTGTTTTTT
CATRDTMNTGELFF
>TRBJ2-6|TRBV5-1|NA
TGCGCCAGCAGCGTGGCCCATCTCGAGGCCAACGTCCTGACTTTC
CASSVAHLEANVLTF
>TRBJ1-3|TRBV7-6|NA
TGTGCCAGCAGCTTAGGGGACAACTCTGGAAACACCATATATTTT
CASSLGDNSGNTIYF
>TRBJ2-1|TRBV4-3|NA
TGCGCCAGCAGCCGAGTAGCAAAGTACAATGAGCAGTTCTTC
CASSRVAKYNEQFF
>TRBJ2-7|TRBV18|NA
TGTGCCAGCTCACCAAGAGGGCTTCTGAACTACGAGCAGTACTTC
CASSPRGLLNYEQYF
>TRBJ1-2|TRBV2|NA
TGTGCCAGCAGTGAAGACCGCTATGGCTACACCTTC
CASSEDRYGYTF
>TRBJ2-5|TRBV4-1|NA
TGCGCCAGCAGCCAAGATCTGGGGGACGGTCTCAAGAGGACCCAGTACTTC
CASSQDLGDGLKRTQYF
>TRBJ2-7|TRBV7-8|TRBD2
TGTGCCAGCAGCTTGACTAGCGGAACCCCCTACGAGCAGTACTTC
CASSLTSGTPYEQYF
>TRBJ2-5|TRBV18|TRBD2
TGTGCCAGCTCACTCGGACTAGCGGGGGGGCAAGAGACCCAGTACTTC
CASSLGLAGGQETQYF
>TRBJ2-2|TRBV29-1|TRBD1
TGCAGCACCCAACAGGGGGCCGGCGGGGAGCTGTTTTTT
CSTQQGAGGELFF
>TRBJ1-2|TRBV9|TRBD1
TGTGCCAGCAGCGTAGCCCCGGGACAGAACTATGGCTACACCTTC
CASSVAPGQNYGYTF
>TRBJ2-5|TRBV5-1|TRBD1
TGCGCCAGCAGCCCCACGGACAGGCAAGAGACCCAGTACTTC
CASSPTDRQETQYF
>TRBJ2-2|TRBV7-2|NA
TGTGCCAGCAGCCCAAGGGCTACCGGGGAGCTGTTTTTT
CASSPRATGELFF
>TRBJ1-5|TRBV18|NA
TGTGCCAGCTCCAACCGGGGGGGCAGCAATCAGCCCCAGCATTTT
CASSNRGGSNQPQHF
>TRBJ2-7|TRBV7-9|TRBD1
TGTGCCAGCAGCTTACAGACAGGGAAGGGCTACGAGCAGTACTTC
CASSLQTGKGYEQYF
>TRBJ1-5|TRBV6-1|NA
TGTGCCAGCAGTGAAGGGGTCGGGGTTAGCAATCAGCCCCAGCATTTT
CASSEGVGVSNQPQHF
>TRBJ2-7|TRBV28|NA
TGTGCCAGCAGTCCGGAGTGGACAGTTCCCCAGACCTACGAGCAGTACTTC
CASSPEWTVPQTYEQYF
>TRBJ1-3|TRBV30|NA
TGTGCCTGGAGTGGGCGAGTGGGAAACACCATATATTTT
CAWSGRVGNTIYF